Listed here are 6 T cell receptor beta chains from one sample, sequenced in a study of T cells of healthy individuals. TCRdb reprocessed the 5' RACE reads via MiXCR and lists one record per CDR3 protein. The sample includes 45,000 to 60,000 distinct CDR3 sequences, roughly 14% of them seen just once. These receptors were collected from a human donor in good health.

This clonotype appeared many times. The chain employs TRBV29-1 and TRBJ2-3; D assignment may be TRBD1 or TRBD2 (5 bases each). The CDR3 runs 15 residues. V lost 3 bases to trimming and J lost 2 bases, with 15 bases between them. CDR1 is SQVTM and CDR2 is ANQGSEA in the germline V gene. Here the CDR3 reads CSVDNPGPNTDTQYF. The CDR3 DNA reads as TGCAGCGTTGACAACCCGGGACCCAACACAGATACGCAGTATTTT.

Ten or more counts support this clonotype. The V and J genes are TRBV7-2 and TRBJ2-7; D may be TRBD2 (6 bases). In germline, CDR1 is SGHTA, CDR2 FQGNSA. The CDR3 has 14 residues. V lost 1 base and J lost 1, with 8 bases in between. The chain's CDR3 is CASSLGGASYEQYF. CDR3 bases: TGTGCCAGCAGCTTAGGCGGGGCGTCCTACGAGCAGTACTTC.

This clonotype was detected only a few times. One junction end does not reproduce the germline sequence, and a read error may be involved. V is TRBV7-9 and J is TRBJ1-1; D gene unclear. CDR3 size: 13 residues. Germline V lookup: CDR1 SEHNR, CDR2 FQNEAQ (reference sequence). CDR3 loop: CVSSFSGNTEAFF. In DNA form, the CDR3 reads TGTGTCAGCAGCTTTTCTGGGAACACTGAAGCTTTCTTT.

This clonotype appeared many times. The chain recombines TRBV12-3 or TRBV12-4 with TRBJ2-1; 16 bases line up with TRBD2. V was clipped by 6 bases and J by 4 bases; unmatched bases: 9. This CDR3 is 18 amino acids long. The CDR3 loop is CASSGTSGRVLSYNEQFF. Written as DNA, the CDR3 is TGTGCCAGCAGCGGGACTAGCGGGAGGGTTCTATCATACAATGAGCAGTTCTTC.

This clonotype was counted between two and nine times. J is TRBJ2-7 and V is TRBV6-1, with 16 positions matching TRBD2. Germline V CDR1 and CDR2: MNHNS, SASEGT. Unmatched junction bases numbered 5, after V lost 1 base and J lost 5 bases. The CDR3 length is 17 residues. The chain's CDR3 is CASSEEGLAGGLNEQYF. In DNA, the CDR3 is TGTGCCAGCAGTGAAGAGGGACTAGCGGGGGGGCTAAACGAGCAGTACTTC.

This clonotype has ten or more counts. V usage is TRBV4-3 and J usage is TRBJ2-7, with 8 nucleotides matching TRBD1. The CDR3 sequence is 15 residues long. Germline loops: CDR1 LGHNA, CDR2 YSLEER. With 3 bases clipped from V and 0 bases from J, the junction kept 4 bases outside the gene matches. In nucleotides, the CDR3 is TGCGCCAGCAGCCAGGGACAGGATCCCTCCTACGAGCAGTACTTC. This translates into CASSQGQDPSYEQYF.